This TCR beta chain was documented in a study of CD8+CD57+ T cells in acquired aplastic anemia. Across the study: An average of approximately 11 million reads for CD4+ cells was obtained from healthy donors.

CDR1 is MGHRA and CDR2 is YSYEKL in the germline V gene. This CDR3 has 16 amino acids. Study conclusions and caveats: Researchers reported that CD8+ Simpson's diversity was not significantly different in patients versus controls. Shared by patients and controls, around 27 CD8+ CDR3s were abundant in patients.

Remarks on this clonotype: Its antigen is as yet unknown. A much larger clone lies one base from this, so it may be a read error.

Genomic DNA served as template for TCR beta VDJ and CDR3 profiling. A single record per CDR3 protein comes from TCRdb applying MiXCR to the reads. The sample lists some 180,000 distinct CDR3 sequences; 46% were seen once. This chain uses TRBV4-1 with TRBJ2-3, with 10 nucleotides matching TRBD1. The end of the DNA is better explained by TRBJ1-5, so the J call may be wrong. The TCR comes from a human donor in good health. Specimen: sorted CD4+, CD8+, or CD8+CD57+ T cells (not recorded which) from PBMCs. DNA of the CDR3: TGCGCCAGCAGCCAAGGGGGGACAGGGGACACAGATACGCAGCATTTT. Translation: CASSQGGTGDTDTQHF.